These T cell receptor beta chains were read from a single sample in a study of T cell repertoires in cytomegalovirus infection. TCRdb processed the reads anew with MiXCR; each CDR3 protein has one entry. The data show about 260,000 distinct CDR3 sequences, with 8% to 9.5% seen just once and about 16% held by the top ten. Sequencing was carried out using PBMCs. Receptor source: a human donor in good health (CMV status not recorded). Some clones in this sample may be carry-over from other donors' samples. Each CDR3 is given with its conserved first and last residue. D genes are given only for firm matches. The size field is filled for only some rows; it gives once, few, many or a size class.

D | J | V | size | DNA | CDR3
. | TRBJ2-3 | TRBV7-2 | . | TGTGCCAGCAGCTCTGCGACTCGTCCCGGCACAGATACGCAGTATTTT | CASSSATRPGTDTQYF
TRBD2 | TRBJ2-3 | TRBV29-1 | few | TGCAGCGTCGGGACTAGCGGGCGAAGCACAGATACGCAGTATTTT | CSVGTSGRSTDTQYF
. | TRBJ2-1 | TRBV5-1 | . | TGCGCCAGCAGTCCCATTGTTCCTTACAATGAGCAGTTCTTC | CASSPIVPYNEQFF
TRBD2 | TRBJ2-3 | TRBV6-5 | . | TGTGCCAGCTTCGCGAGCGGGAGGATCCCACGGGATGCAGATACGCAGTATTTT | CASFASGRIPRDADTQYF
TRBD1 | TRBJ2-1 | TRBV7-2 | many | TGTGCCAGTAGGGGACAGGCTTTCTACAATGAGCAGTTCTTC | CASRGQAFYNEQFF
. | TRBJ1-1 | TRBV30 | few | TGTGCCTCTCCCCGTGGCACTGAAGCTTTCTTT | CASPRGTEAFF
. | TRBJ2-3 | TRBV7-2 | many | TGTGCCAGCAGCTTGGCACCCTCCGGGACTACGCAGTATTTT | CASSLAPSGTTQYF
. | TRBJ1-5 | TRBV10-2 | . | TGCGCCAGCAGTGATCCGAATCAGCCCCAGCATTTT | CASSDPNQPQHF
TRBD1 | TRBJ2-1 | TRBV2 | few | TGTGCCAGCACAACAGGGGGCCTCTCCTACAATGAGCAGTTCTTC | CASTTGGLSYNEQFF
. | TRBJ1-6 | TRBV7-2 | few | TGTGCCAGCAGCTTAGCTAACGGGAATTCACCCCTCCACTTT | CASSLANGNSPLHF
TRBD1 | TRBJ2-7 | TRBV6-2/TRBV6-3 | many | TGTGCCAGCAGCTGGGACAGGGTCTTTGCCGAGCAGTACTTC | CASSWDRVFAEQYF
. | TRBJ2-3 | TRBV6-2/TRBV6-3 | . | TGTGCCAGCAGTTATACGGGGGGCCTAGATACGCAGTATTTT | CASSYTGGLDTQYF
TRBD1 | TRBJ2-3 | TRBV12-3/TRBV12-4 | . | TGTGCCAGCAGGGAGCCACAGGGGTACACAGATACGCAGTATTTT | CASREPQGYTDTQYF
. | TRBJ2-4 | TRBV7-2 | . | TGTGCCAGCAGCCCATCGACAGTAGCCAAAAACATTCAGTACTTC | CASSPSTVAKNIQYF
TRBD1 | TRBJ1-6 | TRBV18 | few | TGTGCCAGCTCACCAACAGGGGAACGTTCACCCCTCCACTTT | CASSPTGERSPLHF
TRBD1 | TRBJ2-5 | TRBV7-8 | few | TGTGCCAGCAGCTTAGGGGACAGGGAGACCCAGTACTTC | CASSLGDRETQYF
. | TRBJ1-1 | TRBV7-2 | . | TGTGCCAGCAACAGTCGGGTAGCGGGGGAGAACACTGAAGCTTTCTTT | CASNSRVAGENTEAFF
. | TRBJ1-2 | TRBV7-2 | many | TGTGCCAGCAGCGGTCGGATAGGGAACTATGGCTACACCTTC | CASSGRIGNYGYTF
TRBD1 | TRBJ1-2 | TRBV12-3/TRBV12-4 | many | TGTGCCAGCAGCCCCGGGACAGCTAACTATGGCTACACCTTC | CASSPGTANYGYTF
. | TRBJ2-2 | TRBV28 | many | TGTGCCAGCAGTATGTCAGGGACAATAAACACCGGGGAGCTGTTTTTT | CASSMSGTINTGELFF
. | TRBJ1-1 | TRBV7-2 | many | TGTGCCAGCAGCTTAGCAAGGGGGGCGCTCACTGAAGCTTTCTTT | CASSLARGALTEAFF
TRBD1 | TRBJ2-1 | TRBV28 | many | TGTGCCAGCCAAACAGGGGGCCGGAGAAACAATGAGCAGTTCTTC | CASQTGGRRNNEQFF
. | TRBJ1-1 | TRBV28 | many | TGTGCCACCGAGAAGAATGACGTTACCATGAACACTGAAGCTTTCTTT | CATEKNDVTMNTEAFF
TRBD2 | TRBJ2-4 | TRBV20-1 | many | TGCAGTGCTAGAGCCAACGGACTAGCGGAAAACATTCAGTACTTC | CSARANGLAENIQYF
. | TRBJ1-5 | TRBV18 | many | TGTGCCAGCTCACGGGAAGGACCCTATAGCAATCAGCCCCAGCATTTT | CASSREGPYSNQPQHF
TRBD1 | TRBJ2-5 | TRBV20-1 | few | TGCAGTGCCCGGACAGGACAGGGGAAAGAGACCCAGTACTTC | CSARTGQGKETQYF
TRBD2 | TRBJ2-1 | TRBV7-2 | few | TGTGCCAGCAGCTTACGACTAGCGGGAGGGTATGAGCAGTTCTTC | CASSLRLAGGYEQFF
. | TRBJ1-1 | TRBV6-2/TRBV6-3 | many | TGTGCCACCGGTCCGGCCACTGAAGCTTTCTTT | CATGPATEAFF
TRBD1 | TRBJ2-5 | TRBV20-1 | many | TGCAGTGCTAGGGGACAGGGTCAAGAGACCCAGTACTTC | CSARGQGQETQYF
. | TRBJ2-2 | TRBV28 | many | TGTGCCAGCAGGGGGATCGACCCAAGGGCGGACACCGGGGAGCTGTTTTTT | CASRGIDPRADTGELFF
. | TRBJ1-1 | TRBV20-1 | few | TGCAGTGCTAAGAATTTGAACACTGAAGCTTTCTTT | CSAKNLNTEAFF
TRBD2 | TRBJ2-7 | TRBV12-3/TRBV12-4 | many | TGTGCCAGCAGGCCAGGGACTAGCGGGAGACTAGAAAGGACCTACGAGCAGTACTTC | CASRPGTSGRLERTYEQYF
. | TRBJ1-1 | TRBV7-2 | many | TGTGCCAGCAGCTTAGACAGACTGACAAGGGAGAGCACTGAAGCTTTCTTT | CASSLDRLTRESTEAFF
. | TRBJ1-2 | TRBV19 | many | TGTGCCAGTAGCCCCCCGAACGCCAACTATGGCTACACCTTC | CASSPPNANYGYTF
TRBD1 | TRBJ2-5 | TRBV7-2 | many | TGTGCCAGCAGCTCTCGGAGGACAGGAGAAGAGACCCAGTACTTC | CASSSRRTGEETQYF